The 14 T cell receptor beta chains presented below share a single source sample, sequenced in a study of blood T cells in healthy people across ages. A sample-barcoded 5' primer and a J-beta primer mix were used in a second PCR of roughly 6 to 11 cycles. TCRdb itself ran the 5' RACE reads through MiXCR, one entry per CDR3 protein. Of 600,000 to 850,000 distinct CDR3 sequences in the sample, roughly 43% are singletons; the top ten hold around a fifth. The sample consisted of blood. These receptors were obtained from a woman aged 55-70 years in good health.

This clonotype has more than one count but fewer than ten. The chain carries TRBV7-9 and TRBJ2-3, with D tentatively TRBD1 or TRBD2 (6 bases each). The CDR3 has 16 residues. Trimming took 1 base from V and 0 from J, leaving 11 bases between them. In germline, CDR1 is SEHNR, CDR2 FQNEAQ (reference sequence). The CDR3 DNA follows: TGTGCCAGCAGCTTAGGTCGGGGGCCCAGCACAGATACGCAGTATTTT. This translates into CASSLGRGPSTDTQYF.

Regarding this clonotype: At one end, the junction sequence differs from germline, possibly due to a read error. The chain carries TRBV7-8 and TRBJ2-4; D unresolved. CDR3 length equals 15 residues. Per germline, CDR1 SGHVS and CDR2 FQNEAQ. The CDR3 reads CASSLAFRAKNSQYF. The CDR3 DNA reads TGTGCCAGCAGCTTAGCCTTTAGGGCCAAAAACAGTCAGTACTTC.

This clonotype was seen repeatedly, ten times or more. The rearrangement uses TRBV29-1 and TRBJ2-3; 14 bases fit TRBD2. The CDR3 is 15 amino acids. Germline values: CDR1 SQVTM, CDR2 ANQGSEA. V shed 6 bases and J 5 bases; nucleotides not matched to a gene: 7. CDR3 sequence (DNA): TGCAGCGTGGACAGGACTAGCGGGGGGAGAGATACGCAGTATTTT. Residues: CSVDRTSGGRDTQYF.

This clonotype has a count of ten or more. The chain employs TRBV10-3 and TRBJ2-7; D may correspond to TRBD1 or TRBD2 (5 bases each). CDR3 length equals 12 residues. Germline V gene lookup returns CDR1 ENHRY and CDR2 SYGVKD. The V and J ends lost 6 bases and 12 bases respectively, with 18 bases between them. Written as DNA, the CDR3 is TGTGCCATCAGGGCTACTATGGGGGAGTGGTACTTC. Protein: CAIRATMGEWYF.

This chain's CDR3 is CASSLGLAGAPDTGELFF. CDR3 in DNA: TGTGCCAGCAGCTTGGGACTAGCGGGAGCCCCCGACACCGGGGAGCTGTTTTTT. This chain joins TRBV9 and TRBJ2-2; 14 bases line up with TRBD2. V was pared by 4 bases and J by 3 bases, with 8 bases of the junction left unmatched. The CDR3 totals 18 residues. Per germline, CDR1 SGDLS and CDR2 YYNGEE.

This clonotype was seen a few times. The CDR3 DNA reads TGTGCCAGCAGTTTAAAACAGGGAATGGGCTTCAATCAGCCCCAGCATTTT. Its protein product is CASSLKQGMGFNQPQHF. The chain uses TRBV27 and TRBJ1-5; D is possibly TRBD1 (6 bases). The length of the CDR3 is 17 residues. V lost 2 bases, J lost 3 bases, and 17 bases lay in between. CDR1 MNHEY and CDR2 SMNVEV come from the germline V gene (reference sequence).

This clonotype has at least ten counts. The rearrangement links TRBV20-1 to TRBJ2-7, with a weak D call TRBD2 (6 bases). The CDR3 is 15 amino acids. V lost 1 base and J 1 base, leaving 14 bases between the germline ends. Germline V gene lookup returns CDR1 DFQATT and CDR2 SNEGSKA (reference sequence). The CDR3 loop reads CSARGPETSSYEQYF. CDR3 bases: TGCAGTGCTAGAGGTCCGGAGACTAGTTCCTACGAGCAGTACTTC.

This chain connects TRBV7-9 to TRBJ1-1, with D tentatively TRBD1 (5 bases). V dropped 3 bases and J dropped 0 bases, with 11 bases sitting between them. CDR1 is SEHNR, CDR2 FQNEAQ, per germline (reference sequence). This CDR3 has 15 residues. The CDR3 region is CASSFLQGMNTEAFF. The CDR3 DNA reads as TGTGCCAGCAGCTTCCTCCAGGGAATGAACACTGAAGCTTTCTTT.

V usage is TRBV20-1 and J usage is TRBJ2-1; no reliable D call. CDR3 length: 12 amino acids. Trimming took off 5 bases at V and 4 bases at J, with 9 bases between the two ends. Germline lookup yields CDR1 DFQATT and CDR2 SNEGSKA (reference sequence). CDR3 residues: CSARPPYNEQFF. The CDR3 DNA follows: TGCAGTGCTCGACCTCCTTACAATGAGCAGTTCTTC.

The chain joins TRBV11-2 to TRBJ2-7; 9 bases line up with TRBD1. The end of the DNA fits TRBJ2-5 better, so the J call may be wrong. Germline CDR1 and CDR2: SGHAT and FQNNGV. This CDR3 has 14 amino acids. CDR3 DNA: TGTGCCAGCAGCCAGGAACAGGGGGCGGTGACCCAGTACTTC. Its translation is CASSQEQGAVTQYF.

The table lists this clonotype with a few counts. The genes are TRBV12-3 or TRBV12-4 and TRBJ2-7; D possibly uses TRBD1 or TRBD2 (6 bases each). This CDR3 has 15 residues. V lost 4 bases and J 4 bases, leaving 17 bases between the germline ends. CDR3 protein: CASSSNGGHKYEQYF. CDR3 nucleotides: TGTGCCAGCAGTTCCAACGGGGGACACAAGTACGAGCAGTACTTC.

This chain joins TRBV6-2 or TRBV6-3 and TRBJ2-7; 8 nucleotides agree with TRBD2. Trimming removed 2 bases from V and 3 bases from J; junction bases left unmatched: 9. In germline, CDR1 is MNHEY, CDR2 SVGEGT. The CDR3 runs to 16 residues. The CDR3 DNA reads as TGTGCCAGCAGTTACGCCCCGCGGGGGGAGTTCTACGAGCAGTACTTC. Translated: CASSYAPRGEFYEQYF.

This clonotype was picked up a small number of times. The chain joins TRBV20-1 to TRBJ2-1; D is possibly TRBD2 (5 bases). Germline-derived CDR1 and CDR2 are DFQATT and SNEGSKA (reference sequence). The CDR3 consists of 16 residues. V was shortened by 0 bases and J by 8 bases, with 20 bases between the two germline ends. Here the CDR3 reads CSAREASGSTKDEQFF. The CDR3 bases are TGCAGTGCTAGAGAGGCCAGCGGCTCCACCAAGGATGAGCAGTTCTTC.

The rearrangement links TRBV25-1 to TRBJ1-1; a weak D match, TRBD1 (6 bases). Germline V CDR1 and CDR2: MGHDK, SYGVNS. This CDR3 spans 11 amino acids. The V and J ends lost 11 bases and 4 bases respectively, with 11 bases between them. The CDR3: CAVVGGTEAFF. The CDR3 coding sequence is TGTGCCGTCGTAGGGGGCACTGAAGCTTTCTTT.